This T cell receptor (beta chain) was recovered during a study of tumor-infiltrating lymphocytes in primary liver carcinoma. In the study overall: Male and female patients aged 30 to 69 years made up the cohort. Stage T1-T3 N0M0 tumors spanned roughly 4.2 to 11 cm. General study results and limits: Relative to blood, tumors carried a significantly larger fraction of the repertoire in their top 250 clones (p = 0.039). Researchers report that only about 7-24% of top clones turned up in all five tumor regions.

Trimming removed 4 bases from V and 5 bases from J; junction bases left unmatched: 9. The germline gives CDR1 SGHNT, CDR2 YYREEE (reference sequence). This CDR3 is built from 14 residues. This clonotype was seen at least ten times. Its cognate antigen is unknown. Co-extracting RNA and DNA was done with about 17-31 mg of unsorted bulk tissue as input. TCR beta cDNA came from 400 to 500 ng total RNA, primed with a constant-region primer. Libraries for TCR beta were built through three nested multiplex PCR rounds, which together made up a slightly modified ARM-PCR procedure. Researchers ran the first two PCR rounds for around 10 cycles each with TRBV1-TRBV30 forward primers and a C-beta reverse primer. MiXCR, run by TCRdb on the multiplex PCR reads, gives a single entry per CDR3 protein. The sample holds roughly 91,000 distinct CDR3 sequences; 55% to 70% are singletons and the top ten take more than 8%.

The chain has TRBV5-4 and TRBJ2-7, with 7 positions matching TRBD1. The TCR comes from a woman aged 55-70 years with primary liver carcinoma and hepatitis B virus infection. Material: liver tumor tissue from sampling region 5. Subset reported: tumor region T5, tumor centre. The CDR3 sequence: CASSPRTGVDEQYF. DNA of the CDR3: TGTGCCAGCAGCCCCCGGACAGGCGTTGACGAGCAGTACTTC. Combining the CDR3 with reference TRBV5-4 and TRBJ2-7 gives the whole variable domain ETGVTQSPTHLIKTRGQQVTLRCSSQSGHNTVSWYQQALGQGPQFIFQYYREEENGRGNFPPRFSGLQFPNYSSELNVNALELDDSALYLCASSPRTGVDEQYFGPGTRLTVT.